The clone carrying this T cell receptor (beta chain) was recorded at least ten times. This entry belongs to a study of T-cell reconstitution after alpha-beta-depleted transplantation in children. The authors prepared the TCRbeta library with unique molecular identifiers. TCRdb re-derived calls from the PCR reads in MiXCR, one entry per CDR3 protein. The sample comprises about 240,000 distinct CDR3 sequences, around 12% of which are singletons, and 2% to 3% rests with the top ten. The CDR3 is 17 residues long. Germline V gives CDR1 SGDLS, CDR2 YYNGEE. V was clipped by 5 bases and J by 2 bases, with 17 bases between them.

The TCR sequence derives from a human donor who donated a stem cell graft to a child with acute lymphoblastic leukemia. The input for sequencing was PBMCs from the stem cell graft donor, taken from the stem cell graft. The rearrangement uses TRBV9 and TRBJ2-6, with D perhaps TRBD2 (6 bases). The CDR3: CASSAPQGGAGANVLTF. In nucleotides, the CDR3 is TGTGCCAGCAGTGCTCCCCAGGGAGGTGCTGGGGCCAACGTCCTGACTTTC.